The T cell receptor beta chain under discussion was sequenced for a study of blood T cell repertoires in COVID-19. Overall study context: T cells, B-cell-depleted T cells, or PBMCs provided the cDNA or gDNA that served as material.

Method: immunoSEQ multiplex PCR; TCRdb's copy keeps in-frame clones and lacks some. The data show hundreds of thousands of clones, around 83% seen once. The sequenced sample consisted of peripheral blood. The source is a woman aged 45-59 years with acute or convalescent COVID-19.

In DNA, the CDR3 is TGTGCCAGCGGGACTAGCGGGGCCAATGAGCAGTTCTTC. It codes for CASGTSGANEQFF. The chain is built from TRBV19 and TRBJ2-1, with 13 bases fitting TRBD2. Germline CDR1 LNHDA, CDR2 SQIVND (reference sequence). The CDR3 is made up of 13 amino acids. J lost 6 bases, V lost 9 bases, and 2 bases had no gene match. The full variable domain, completed using reference TRBV19 and TRBJ2-1, is DGGITQSPKYLFRKEGQNVTLSCEQNLNHDAMYWYRQDPGQGLRLIYYSQIVNDFQKGDIAEGYSVSREKKESFPLTVTSAQKNPTAFYLCASGTSGANEQFFGPGTRLTVL.